This TCR beta chain was sequenced for a study of Ad26.COV2.S vaccination and SARS-CoV-2 variants. Study findings and constraints: The TCR-based breadth and depth measures might underestimate overall T cell responses. Those who received vaccine or placebo ended up with similar non-spike TCR breadth.

Concerning this clone: Antigen: not known.

Data came from immunoSEQ multiplex PCR; TCRdb stores just in-frame clones and leaves some out. The table lists 300,000 to 400,000 clones, around nine tenths of them singletons. V lost 6 bases and J 6 bases, leaving 9 bases between the germline ends. The CDR3 is 13 amino acids. Treatment of the sample: about 20 received Ad26.COV2.S at low or high dose, single or two shots; 5 received placebo; per-sample allocation not given. Sampling occurred on day 63 after the first vaccine or placebo injection. This receptor was obtained from a person between 18 and 60 years old who received the Ad26.COV2.S COVID-19 vaccine or a placebo. The chain joins TRBV12-3 or TRBV12-4 to TRBJ1-6; D may be TRBD1 (5 bases). The source was peripheral blood, collected in a trial of Ad26.COV2.S vaccine versus placebo. CDR3 DNA: TGTGCCAGCAGAGGGGCTAGTAATTCACCCCTCCACTTT. Translating gives CASRGASNSPLHF.